The subject of this entry is one T cell receptor (beta chain). No antigen is known for it. This specimen includes other DNA sequences encoding the same CDR3. This sample is part of a study of Ad26.COV2.S vaccination and SARS-CoV-2 variants. Overall study results and limits: Using TCR breadth and depth analyses may have led to underestimated total T cell responses.

Data came from immunoSEQ multiplex PCR; TCRdb stores just in-frame clones and leaves some out. The table lists about 320,000 clones, approximately 80% of them singletons. Treatment noted: some 20 received Ad26.COV2.S at low or high dose, single or two shots; 5 received placebo; per-sample allocation not given. Each sample was drawn 63 days after the first injection (of vaccine or placebo). Within Boston, the person who donated was an adult of 18-55 years. Ad26.COV2.S expressed prefusion-stabilized spike from the original Wuhan strain. The CDR3 totals 12 residues. Per the germline V gene, CDR1 is SGHRS and CDR2 is YFSETQ. V was trimmed by 0 bases and J by 8 bases, leaving 7 bases between them.

This sequence joins TRBV5-1 and TRBJ2-3; D is unresolved. This sequence originates from a person aged 18 to 59 who received the Ad26.COV2.S COVID-19 vaccine or a placebo. This sample comprised peripheral blood, obtained in a trial of Ad26.COV2.S vaccine versus placebo. CDR3 DNA sequence: TGCGCCAGCAGCTTGGGGTCCGGTACGCAGTATTTT. This sequence encodes CASSLGSGTQYF.